This passage covers 25 T cell receptor beta chains from one sample sequenced in a study of identical twins. Each CDR3 protein is one row after TCRdb ran MiXCR on the 5' RACE reads. The profile covers 250,000 to 300,000 distinct CDR3 sequences, with over 8.5% appearing a single time and 6% to 8.5% taken by the ten largest. The same data also went into a second study, on yellow fever vaccine responses in identical twins.

The sequenced sample was CD8+ T cells sorted from blood. Receptor source: a woman under 30 in good health.

This clonotype turned up a few times. This chain links TRBV28 with TRBJ2-3; 7 positions match TRBD2. Unmatched junction bases numbered 15, after V lost 5 bases and J lost 1 base. Germline CDR1 MDHEN, CDR2 SYDVKM. The CDR3 loop spans 18 amino acids. Here the CDR3 DNA reads TGTGCCAGCAGTCCCATATGGGGGGGAGTGCATCGCACAGATACGCAGTATTTT. This sequence encodes CASSPIWGGVHRTDTQYF. Drawing the rest from reference TRBV28 and TRBJ2-3, the complete variable domain is DVKVTQSSRYLVKRTGEKVFLECVQDMDHENMFWYRQDPGLGLRLIYFSYDVKMKEKGDIPEGYSVSREKKERFSLILESASTNQTSMYLCASSPIWGGVHRTDTQYFGPGTRLTVL.

This clonotype was found many times. This chain connects TRBV7-9 to TRBJ2-7; 8 bases match TRBD1. Trimming cost V 8 bases and J 4 bases; bases outside gene matches: 7. Germline CDR1 reads SEHNR; CDR2 reads FQNEAQ (reference sequence). This CDR3 is built from 13 residues. The CDR3 reads CASSPTGGYEQYF. The CDR3 nucleotides are TGTGCCAGCTCACCCACAGGGGGGTACGAGCAGTACTTC. Complete variable domain (other parts from reference TRBV7-9 and TRBJ2-7): DTGVSQNPRHKITKRGQNVTFRCDPISEHNRLYWYRQTLGQGPEFLTYFQNEAQLEKSRLLSDRFSAERPKGSFSTLEIQRTEQGDSAMYLCASSPTGGYEQYFGPGTRLTVT.

The chain couples TRBV14 to TRBJ2-3, with D possibly called TRBD1 or TRBD2 (5 bases each). The germline CDR1 and CDR2 sequences are SGHDN and FVKESK. Trimming stripped 5 bases from V and 0 bases from J, with 21 bases between. This CDR3 region has 18 residues. The CDR3 region is CASSTRDPRDFSTDTQYF. In DNA form, the CDR3 reads TGTGCCAGCAGCACCCGGGACCCCCGAGATTTTAGCACAGATACGCAGTATTTT. Combining the CDR3 with reference TRBV14 and TRBJ2-3 gives the whole variable domain EAGVTQFPSHSVIEKGQTVTLRCDPISGHDNLYWYRRVMGKEIKFLLHFVKESKQDESGMPNNRFLAERTGGTYSTLKVQPAELEDSGVYFCASSTRDPRDFSTDTQYFGPGTRLTVL.

The chain couples TRBV29-1 to TRBJ2-1; 7 nucleotides line up with TRBD1. Trimming at V came to 1 base and at J to 3 bases, leaving 6 bases not matched to a gene. CDR3 length: 15 residues. Germline V gene lookup returns CDR1 SQVTM and CDR2 ANQGSEA. CDR3 coding DNA: TGCAGCGTTGAAGGACAGGGCGAAGACTACAATGAGCAGTTCTTC. This codes for CSVEGQGEDYNEQFF.

The J gene is TRBJ2-1, the V gene TRBV10-2, with 9 bases lining up with TRBD1. CDR1 WSHSY and CDR2 SAAADI come from the germline V gene. V lost 0 bases to trimming and J lost 7 bases; unmatched junction nucleotides: 13. CDR3 length: 18 amino acids. CDR3 loop: CASSESSGGDRAWNEQFF. The CDR3, as DNA: TGCGCCAGCAGTGAGTCCAGTGGGGGGGACAGGGCGTGGAATGAGCAGTTCTTC.

This clonotype was counted many times. This chain joins TRBV11-1 and TRBJ1-3; 7 bases line up with TRBD1. The V segment lost 4 bases and the J segment 0 bases; nucleotides outside the gene matches: 12. This CDR3 is built from 18 residues. Germline CDR1 SGHAT, CDR2 FQDESV (reference sequence). CDR3 in amino acids: CASSSSTGQASSGNTIYF. Here the CDR3 DNA reads TGTGCCAGCAGCTCATCAACCGGACAGGCTTCCTCTGGAAACACCATATATTTT.

J is TRBJ2-1 and V is TRBV13; 9 nucleotides align to TRBD2. Trimming took 3 bases from V and 6 from J; bases not matched to a gene: 3. The germline gives CDR1 PRHDT, CDR2 FYEKMQ (reference sequence). The CDR3 has 14 amino acids. The CDR3 sequence: CASSFSGGPNEQFF. The CDR3 nucleotides are TGTGCCAGCAGCTTCAGCGGGGGGCCCAATGAGCAGTTCTTC.

This clonotype was observed many times. The chain has TRBV9 and TRBJ2-1; no firm D call. Trimming cost V 3 bases and J 7 bases, with 5 bases left between them. CDR1 and CDR2 from the germline V gene are SGDLS and YYNGEE. This CDR3 spans 11 amino acids. In nucleotides, the CDR3 is TGTGCCAGCAGCGGAGCTAATGAGCAGTTCTTC. As protein: CASSGANEQFF.

This clonotype has a count of ten or more. The genes are TRBV6-1 and TRBJ2-7, with D hard to call. Germline loops: CDR1 MNHNS, CDR2 SASEGT. The CDR3 runs to 16 residues. Trimming stripped 1 base from V and 3 bases from J, with 16 bases between. This chain's CDR3 is CASSEEEGKGYYEQYF. The CDR3, as DNA: TGTGCCAGCAGTGAAGAGGAAGGGAAAGGGTACTACGAGCAGTACTTC.

There are many counts of this clonotype. The gene calls are TRBV27 and TRBJ2-7; D not resolved. Germline V lookup: CDR1 MNHEY, CDR2 SMNVEV (reference sequence). V dropped 0 bases and J dropped 1 base, with 10 bases sitting between them. The CDR3 is 15 residues long. This CDR3 reads CASSLSTLTSYEQYF. The CDR3 coding sequence is TGTGCCAGCAGTTTATCGACCCTTACTTCCTACGAGCAGTACTTC.

The rearrangement uses TRBV28 and TRBJ2-2; D remains unclear. Germline V gene sequence: CDR1 MDHEN, CDR2 SYDVKM. This CDR3 comprises 13 residues. The V end lost 5 bases, the J end lost 7 bases, and 11 bases lay between the germline ends. The CDR3 is CASSVGFHGELFF. The CDR3 DNA reads TGTGCCAGCAGTGTAGGGTTTCACGGGGAGCTGTTTTTT.

This clonotype was seen a few times. A junction boundary mismatches the germline segment, possibly from a read error. The CDR3 protein is CASSSRERTSGVETQYF. DNA of the CDR3: TGTGCTAGCAGCTCAAGAGAAAGGACTAGCGGGGTTGAGACCCAGTACTTC. V is TRBV7-7 and J is TRBJ2-5, with TRBD2 matching over 12 bases. Germline-derived CDR1 and CDR2 are SSHAT and FNYEAQ (reference sequence). The CDR3 is 17 amino acids.

There are a few counts of this clonotype. V and J are TRBV27 and TRBJ2-7; 10 nucleotides agree with TRBD1. Germline V gene lookup returns CDR1 MNHEY and CDR2 SMNVEV (reference sequence). V lost 10 bases to trimming and J lost 2 bases; unmatched junction nucleotides: 5. This CDR3 is 13 amino acids long. The CDR3 DNA reads as TGTGCCACCGTAGGGACAGGGGCCTACGAGCAGTACTTC. It encodes CATVGTGAYEQYF.

This clonotype was seen more than once but under ten times. DNA of the CDR3: TGTGCCAGCTGGACTAGCGGGGGCTACGAGCAGTACTTC. As protein: CASWTSGGYEQYF. The chain carries TRBV11-2 and TRBJ2-7, with 13 bases identical to TRBD2. Germline V lookup: CDR1 SGHAT, CDR2 FQNNGV. The CDR3 consists of 13 residues. The V segment lost 8 bases and the J segment 3 bases; nucleotides outside the gene matches: 1.

This clonotype was detected only a few times. The J gene is TRBJ2-1, the V gene TRBV12-3 or TRBV12-4; TRBD2 matches at 9 bases. Losses at the gene ends were 4 bases for V and 4 bases for J; bases not matched to a gene: 17. The CDR3 totals 19 residues. Here the CDR3 reads CASSSPYSSGRGRYNEQFF. Written as DNA, the CDR3 is TGTGCCAGCAGTTCCCCCTACAGTAGCGGGAGAGGGCGGTACAATGAGCAGTTCTTC.

The CDR3 loop is CASSQTTSGGTDTQYF. The CDR3 DNA sequence: TGTGCCAGCAGCCAAACCACTAGCGGGGGTACTGATACGCAGTATTTT. This chain uses TRBV4-2 with TRBJ2-3; TRBD2 matches 11 bases. With V trimmed by 2 bases and J by 6 bases, 7 bases remained unmatched. The germline gives CDR1 LGHNA, CDR2 YNFKEQ. CDR3 length: 16 amino acids.

This clonotype was seen a handful of times. This chain uses TRBV29-1 with TRBJ1-1; 9 bases are a match to TRBD1. Germline trimming cut 5 bases from V and 10 bases from J; bases unmatched to any gene: 5. Germline assignment: CDR1 SQVTM and CDR2 ANQGSEA. The CDR3 has 11 amino acids. For the CDR3, the DNA is TGCAGCGTTACAGGGGGCGAGGGAGCTTTCTTT. Residues: CSVTGGEGAFF.

In this sample, this clonotype turned up a few times. The chain is built from TRBV6-1 and TRBJ2-3; 8 bases match TRBD1. Trimming took 9 bases from V and 2 from J; bases not matched to a gene: 10. The CDR3 has 15 residues. CDR1 and CDR2 from the germline V gene are MNHNS and SASEGT. The CDR3 sequence: CASRLRDRPTDTQYF. Written as DNA, the CDR3 is TGTGCCAGTAGGCTCCGGGACAGGCCCACAGATACGCAGTATTTT.

This clonotype was observed a few times. The rearrangement links TRBV5-1 to TRBJ1-1; 8 nucleotides match TRBD1. There are 14 residues in the CDR3. Germline CDR1 reads SGHRS; CDR2 reads YFSETQ. Trimming cost V 2 bases and J 3 bases; bases outside gene matches: 3. CDR3 sequence (DNA): TGCGCCAGCAGCTTACAGGGGGGATACACTGAAGCTTTCTTT. Its translation is CASSLQGGYTEAFF.

The chain uses TRBV4-3 and TRBJ2-1, with TRBD2 matching 10 bases. Losses at the gene ends were 0 bases for V and 2 bases for J; bases not matched to a gene: 1. The CDR3 runs to 16 residues. Germline V lookup: CDR1 LGHNA, CDR2 YSLEER. The CDR3 coding sequence is TGCGCCAGCAGCCAAGATCTAGCGGGAGCCTACAATGAGCAGTTCTTC. This codes for CASSQDLAGAYNEQFF.

This clonotype occurred many times. The rearrangement links TRBV28 to TRBJ2-6, with 7 bases lining up with TRBD1. The CDR3 extends over 16 amino acids. In germline, CDR1 is MDHEN, CDR2 SYDVKM. J was trimmed by 0 bases and V by 5 bases; bases with no gene match: 4. The CDR3, as DNA: TGTGCCAGCAGTGCCGGGGACAGCTCTGGGGCCAACGTCCTGACTTTC. Protein product: CASSAGDSSGANVLTF.

This clonotype was counted between two and nine times. This rearrangement joins TRBV29-1 to TRBJ2-1, with a tentative D call TRBD2 (5 bases). CDR1 SQVTM and CDR2 ANQGSEA come from the germline V gene. Trimming removed 0 bases from V and 0 bases from J, with 12 bases in between. This CDR3 has 16 residues. CDR3 protein: CSVEDKRPDSYNEQFF. CDR3 nucleotide sequence: TGCAGCGTTGAAGATAAGCGGCCCGACTCCTACAATGAGCAGTTCTTC.

This clonotype was observed a handful of times. V gene TRBV28 combines with J gene TRBJ2-3; D gene uncertain. Germline V CDR1 and CDR2: MDHEN, SYDVKM. The CDR3 covers 14 residues. V lost 5 bases and J lost 2, with 11 bases in between. The CDR3: CASSINGITDTQYF. CDR3 nucleotide sequence: TGTGCCAGCAGTATAAATGGAATCACAGATACGCAGTATTTT.

The rearrangement joins TRBV20-1 to TRBJ2-7; 9 positions agree with TRBD1. The germline gives CDR1 DFQATT, CDR2 SNEGSKA (reference sequence). The CDR3 sequence is 18 residues long. The junction had 14 bases not matched to a gene; V was cut back by 0 bases and J by 2 bases. CDR3 nucleotide sequence: TGCAGTGCTAGAGATCTTTCCGGCGCGGGACAGGGACCCTACGAGCAGTACTTC. Its translation: CSARDLSGAGQGPYEQYF.

The CDR3 nucleotides read TGTGCCAGCAGCCCCCCCCGGAATGAAAAACTGTTTTTT. This codes for CASSPPRNEKLFF. The chain has TRBV7-9 and TRBJ1-4, with unresolved D. The CDR3 is 13 residues long. With 5 bases removed from V and 5 bases from J, the gap between germline ends came to 9 bases. In germline, CDR1 is SEHNR, CDR2 FQNEAQ (reference sequence).